The clone carrying this T cell receptor beta chain came up many times. The sample is drawn from a study of shared clonotypes between healthy human individuals. Study-level background: The people who gave samples were a couple of women and a few men aged 18 to 49.

Replicate PCRs run on unsorted PBMC used around 0.3 ug DNA, which was approximately 29,000 T cell genomes. Measured with immunoSEQ multiplex PCR; TCRdb has only the in-frame clones, and not every one. The sample lists a few hundred thousand clones; 70% to 85% were seen once. Input material: PBMCs. This receptor was obtained from a woman aged 40 to 50 in good health. Some clones in this sample may be carry-over from other donors' samples.

The CDR3 bases are TGTGCCAGCAGCACTAGACACAGGGGGCTCAACAATGAGCAGTTCTTC. Its protein product is CASSTRHRGLNNEQFF. V usage is TRBV7-9 and J usage is TRBJ2-1; 9 positions match TRBD1. J lost 5 bases, V lost 5 bases, and 10 bases had no gene match. Germline V gene sequence: CDR1 SEHNR, CDR2 FQNEAQ (reference sequence). The CDR3 has 16 amino acids.